The 10 T cell receptor beta chains reported below all come from one sample, sequenced in a study of monozygotic twins with cystic fibrosis. Sequencing used immunoSEQ multiplex PCR; TCRdb keeps in-frame clones, though not all of them. The sample yields tens of thousands of clones, approximately 90% seen once. Sequenced sample: blood. The receptors come from a boy younger than 10 with cystic fibrosis.

The DNA of the CDR3 is TGTGCCAGCAGCTTGGCCGGGCACACCATATATTTT. Its protein product is CASSLAGHTIYF. The chain recombines TRBV7-2 with TRBJ1-3; D is ambiguous. The V and J ends lost 3 bases and 8 bases respectively, with 8 bases between them. The length of the CDR3 is 12 residues. Per germline, CDR1 SGHTA and CDR2 FQGNSA.

The V gene is TRBV5-1, the J gene TRBJ1-1; D possibly corresponds to TRBD1 (5 bases). V lost 6 bases and J 1 base, leaving 16 bases between the germline ends. This CDR3 has 15 residues. Germline-derived CDR1 and CDR2 are SGHRS and YFSETQ. The CDR3 protein is CASTVVRGGNTEAFF. The CDR3 DNA reads TGCGCCAGCACGGTAGTAAGGGGCGGGAACACTGAAGCTTTCTTT.

CDR3 DNA: TGCGCCAGCAGCATAGACACCCCCGACAGGTCAAATAACTATGGCTACACCTTC. It encodes CASSIDTPDRSNNYGYTF. The chain has TRBV5-1 and TRBJ1-2; D perhaps matches TRBD1 (6 bases). Trimming stripped 4 bases from V and 1 base from J, with 23 bases between. Germline V gives CDR1 SGHRS, CDR2 YFSETQ. This CDR3 contains 18 residues.

V is TRBV19 and J is TRBJ2-3; D is possibly TRBD2 (6 bases). This CDR3 region has 16 residues. The V gene's germline CDR1 is LNHDA and CDR2 SQIVND (reference sequence). V was shortened by 6 bases and J by 0 bases, with 16 bases between the two germline ends. The CDR3 loop is CASSTRGEESTDTQYF. The CDR3 DNA follows: TGTGCCAGTAGCACCCGCGGGGAGGAAAGCACAGATACGCAGTATTTT.

In its sample, this clone was seen once. The chain employs TRBV5-8 and TRBJ1-4; D remains unclear. The CDR3 is made up of 9 amino acids. Per germline, CDR1 SGHTS and CDR2 YDEGEE. The V gene lost 4 bases and the J gene lost 16 bases, with 8 bases spanning the gap. The CDR3 here is CASSRSGFF. The CDR3 DNA reads as TGTGCCAGCAGCCGGTCCGGGTTTTTT. Looking up the rest from reference TRBV5-8 and TRBJ1-4 gives the full variable domain: EAGVTQSPTHLIKTRGQQATLRCSPISGHTSVYWYQQALGLGLQFLLWYDEGEERNRGNFPPRFSGRQFPNYSSELNVNALELEDSALYLCASSRSGFFGSGTQLSVL.

CDR3 region: CASSYPSGGRDTQYF. The CDR3 DNA is TGTGCCAGCAGCTATCCCAGCGGGGGTAGAGATACGCAGTATTTT. The V and J genes are TRBV5-6 and TRBJ2-3; 8 nucleotides line up with TRBD2. V was clipped by 3 bases and J by 5 bases; unmatched bases: 8. This CDR3 spans 15 amino acids. Per germline, CDR1 SGHDT and CDR2 YYEEEE.

The chain joins TRBV19 to TRBJ2-3; 8 nucleotides align to TRBD2. This CDR3 region has 15 residues. The J segment lost 2 bases and the V segment lost 6 bases, leaving 7 bases of the junction unmatched. Germline V gene sequence: CDR1 LNHDA, CDR2 SQIVND (reference sequence). CDR3 nucleotides: TGTGCCAGTAGCCAGCGGGGGATAGACACAGATACGCAGTATTTT. Its protein product is CASSQRGIDTDTQYF. The full variable domain, completed using reference TRBV19 and TRBJ2-3, is DGGITQSPKYLFRKEGQNVTLSCEQNLNHDAMYWYRQDPGQGLRLIYYSQIVNDFQKGDIAEGYSVSREKKESFPLTVTSAQKNPTAFYLCASSQRGIDTDTQYFGPGTRLTVL.

J is TRBJ2-3 and V is TRBV10-3; the match to TRBD2 covers 13 bases. Trimming took 2 bases from V and 1 from J; bases not matched to a gene: 6. The CDR3 runs to 18 residues. Germline V gene data show CDR1 as ENHRY and CDR2 as SYGVKD. CDR3 DNA sequence: TGTGCCATCAGTGAGGGGGGGACTAGCGGGGCTCGCACAGATACGCAGTATTTT. It codes for CAISEGGTSGARTDTQYF.

The chain joins TRBV11-2 to TRBJ1-1; D not resolved. Germline V gene data show CDR1 as SGHAT and CDR2 as FQNNGV. This CDR3 has 13 residues. Deletions cut 5 bases from V and 3 bases from J, with 10 bases between. The CDR3 protein is CASSLSGYTEAFF. CDR3 DNA sequence: TGTGCCAGCAGCCTCTCGGGGTACACTGAAGCTTTCTTT.

The chain has TRBV29-1 and TRBJ1-3, with 9 bases aligning to TRBD1. V lost 1 base, J lost 4 bases, and 8 bases stayed unmatched. Germline loops: CDR1 SQVTM, CDR2 ANQGSEA. The CDR3 contains 16 residues. In DNA form, the CDR3 reads TGCAGCGTTGAAGTACTGGGACAGGGATTCGGAAACACCATATATTTT. Its translation is CSVEVLGQGFGNTIYF.